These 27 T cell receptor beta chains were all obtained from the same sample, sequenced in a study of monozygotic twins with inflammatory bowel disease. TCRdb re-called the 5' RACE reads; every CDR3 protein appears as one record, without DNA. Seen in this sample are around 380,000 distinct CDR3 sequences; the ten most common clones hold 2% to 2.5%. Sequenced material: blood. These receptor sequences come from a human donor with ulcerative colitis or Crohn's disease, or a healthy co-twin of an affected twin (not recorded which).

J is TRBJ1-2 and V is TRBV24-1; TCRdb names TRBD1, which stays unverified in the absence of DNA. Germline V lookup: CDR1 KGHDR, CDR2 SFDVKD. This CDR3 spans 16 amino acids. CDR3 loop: CATSVDLASGGYGYTF.

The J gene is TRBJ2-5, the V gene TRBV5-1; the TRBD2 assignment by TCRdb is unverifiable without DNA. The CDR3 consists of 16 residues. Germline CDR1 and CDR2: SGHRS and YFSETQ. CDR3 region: CASSFGSSSGQETQYF.

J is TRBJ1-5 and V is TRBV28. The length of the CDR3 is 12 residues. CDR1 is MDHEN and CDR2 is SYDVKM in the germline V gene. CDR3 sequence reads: CASGGLRQPQHF.

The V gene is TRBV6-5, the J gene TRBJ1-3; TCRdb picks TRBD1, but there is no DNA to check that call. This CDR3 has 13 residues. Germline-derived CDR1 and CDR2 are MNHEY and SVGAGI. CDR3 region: CASRRQGGNTIYF.

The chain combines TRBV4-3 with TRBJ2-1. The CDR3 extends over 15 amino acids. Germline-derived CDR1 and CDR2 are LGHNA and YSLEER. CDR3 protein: CASSQDPGVYNEQFF.

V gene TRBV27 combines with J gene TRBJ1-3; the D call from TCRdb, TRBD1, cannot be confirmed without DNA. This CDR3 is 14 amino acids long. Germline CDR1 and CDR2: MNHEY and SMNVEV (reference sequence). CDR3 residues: CATRPRGAIGTIYF.

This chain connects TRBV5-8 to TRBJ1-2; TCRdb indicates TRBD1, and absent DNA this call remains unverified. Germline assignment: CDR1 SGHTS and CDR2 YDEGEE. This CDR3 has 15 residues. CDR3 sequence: CASSLGTGFNYGYTF.

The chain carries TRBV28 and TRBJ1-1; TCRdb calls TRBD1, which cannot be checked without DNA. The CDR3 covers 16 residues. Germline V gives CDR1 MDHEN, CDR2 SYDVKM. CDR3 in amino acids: CASSLWGGNSNTEAFF.

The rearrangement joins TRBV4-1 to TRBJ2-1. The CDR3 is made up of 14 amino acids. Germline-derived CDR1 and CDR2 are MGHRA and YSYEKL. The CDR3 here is CASSQGNSRGEQFF.

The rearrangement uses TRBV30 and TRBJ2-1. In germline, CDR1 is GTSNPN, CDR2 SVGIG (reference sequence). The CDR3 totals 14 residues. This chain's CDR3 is CAWSVVGQRYEQFF. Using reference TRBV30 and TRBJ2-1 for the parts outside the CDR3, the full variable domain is SQTIHQWPATLVQPVGSPLSLECTVEGTSNPNLYWYRQAAGRGLQLLFYSVGIGQISSEVPQNLSASRPQDRQFILSSKKLLLSDSGFYLCAWSVVGQRYEQFFGPGTRLTVL.

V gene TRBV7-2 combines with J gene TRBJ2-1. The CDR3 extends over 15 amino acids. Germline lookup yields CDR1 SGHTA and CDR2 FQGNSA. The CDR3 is CASSKVRGSYNEQFF.

The CDR3 reads CASSRMDRSYEQYF. The rearrangement joins TRBV7-9 to TRBJ2-7. CDR1 is SEHNR and CDR2 is FQNEAQ in the germline V gene (reference sequence). The CDR3 runs to 14 residues.

CDR3 residues: CSAPTLQTSTDTQYF. The J gene is TRBJ2-3, the V gene TRBV20-1. The CDR3 sequence is 15 residues long. Germline V lookup: CDR1 DFQATT, CDR2 SNEGSKA (reference sequence).

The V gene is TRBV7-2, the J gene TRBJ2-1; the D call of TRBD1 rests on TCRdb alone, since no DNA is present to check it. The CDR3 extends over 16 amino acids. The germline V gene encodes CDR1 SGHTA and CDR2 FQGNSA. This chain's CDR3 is CASSLVGPGGRDYSFF.

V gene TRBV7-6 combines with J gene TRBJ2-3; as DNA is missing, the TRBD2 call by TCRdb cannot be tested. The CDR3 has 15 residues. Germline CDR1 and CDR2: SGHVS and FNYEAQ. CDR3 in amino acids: CASSLGDLPRGTQYF.

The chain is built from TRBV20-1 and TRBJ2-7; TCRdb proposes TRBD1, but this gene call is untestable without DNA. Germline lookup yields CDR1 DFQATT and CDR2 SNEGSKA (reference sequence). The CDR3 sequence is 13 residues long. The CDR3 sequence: CSARGTPTYEQYF.

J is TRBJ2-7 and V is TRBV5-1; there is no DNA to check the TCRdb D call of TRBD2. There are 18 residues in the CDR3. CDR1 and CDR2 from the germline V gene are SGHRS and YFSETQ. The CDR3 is CASSYNPGRLAGSYEQYF.

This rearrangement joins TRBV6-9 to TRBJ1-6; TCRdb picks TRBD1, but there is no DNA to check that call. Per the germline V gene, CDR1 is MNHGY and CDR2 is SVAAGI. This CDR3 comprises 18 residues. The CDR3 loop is CALSETGQIVSYNSPLNF.

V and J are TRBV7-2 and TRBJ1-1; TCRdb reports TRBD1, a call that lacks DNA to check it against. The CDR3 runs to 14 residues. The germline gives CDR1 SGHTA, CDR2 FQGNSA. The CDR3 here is CASSLARQGSLAFF.

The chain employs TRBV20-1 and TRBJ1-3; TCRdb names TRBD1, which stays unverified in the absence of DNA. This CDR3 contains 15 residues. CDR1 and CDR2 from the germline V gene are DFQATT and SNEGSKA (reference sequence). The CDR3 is CSAIHRVGAGNTIYF.

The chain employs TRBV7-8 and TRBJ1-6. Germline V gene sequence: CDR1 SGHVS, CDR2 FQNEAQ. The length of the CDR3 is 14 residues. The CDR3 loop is CASSLEFQNSPLHF.

CDR3 region: CASSQVKETQYF. V gene TRBV3-1 combines with J gene TRBJ2-5. Germline V lookup: CDR1 LGHDT, CDR2 YNNKEL (reference sequence). The CDR3 has 12 residues.

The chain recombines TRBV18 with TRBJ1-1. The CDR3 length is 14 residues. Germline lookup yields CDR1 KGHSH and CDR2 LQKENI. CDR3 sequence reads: CASSVRDFGTEAFF.

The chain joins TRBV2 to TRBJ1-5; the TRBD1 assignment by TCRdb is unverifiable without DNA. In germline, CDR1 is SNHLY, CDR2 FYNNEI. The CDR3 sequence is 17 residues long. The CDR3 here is CATSGQGGVYSNQPQHF.

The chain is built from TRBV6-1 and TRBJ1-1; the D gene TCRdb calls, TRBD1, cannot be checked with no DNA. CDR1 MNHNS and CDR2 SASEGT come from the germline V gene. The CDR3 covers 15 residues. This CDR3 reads CASSALDRMNTEAFF.

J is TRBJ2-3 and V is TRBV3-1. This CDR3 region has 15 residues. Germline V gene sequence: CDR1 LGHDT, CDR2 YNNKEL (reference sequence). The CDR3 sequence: CASSQVSGITDTQYF.

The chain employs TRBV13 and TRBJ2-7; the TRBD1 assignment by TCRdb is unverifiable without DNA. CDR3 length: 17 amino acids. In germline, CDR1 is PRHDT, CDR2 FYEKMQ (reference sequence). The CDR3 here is CASSLGDRGPLDYEQYF.